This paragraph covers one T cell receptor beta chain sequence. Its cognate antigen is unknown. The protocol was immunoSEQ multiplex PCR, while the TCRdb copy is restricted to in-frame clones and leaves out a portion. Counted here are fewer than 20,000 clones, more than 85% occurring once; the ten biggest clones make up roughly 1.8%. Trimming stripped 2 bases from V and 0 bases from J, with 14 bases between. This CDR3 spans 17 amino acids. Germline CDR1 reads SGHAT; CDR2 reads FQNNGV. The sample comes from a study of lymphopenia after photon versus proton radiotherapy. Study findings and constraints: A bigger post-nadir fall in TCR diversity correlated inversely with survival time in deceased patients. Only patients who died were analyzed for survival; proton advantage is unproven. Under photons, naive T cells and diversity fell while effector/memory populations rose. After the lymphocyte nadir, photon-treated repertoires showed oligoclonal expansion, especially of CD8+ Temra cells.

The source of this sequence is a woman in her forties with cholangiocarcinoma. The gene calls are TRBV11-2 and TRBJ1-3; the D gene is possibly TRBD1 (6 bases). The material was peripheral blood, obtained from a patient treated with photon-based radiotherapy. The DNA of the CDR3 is TGTGCCAGCAGCTTATTAAGGGACACCGTCTCTGGAAACACCATATATTTT. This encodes CASSLLRDTVSGNTIYF.